This T cell receptor (beta chain) was found in a study of T-cell memory formation after mild COVID-19. The germline V and J ends were trimmed by 1 base and 7 bases, with 14 bases remaining between them. CDR3 length: 15 amino acids. Germline lookup yields CDR1 LNHNV and CDR2 YYDKDF (reference sequence). Ten or more counts support this clonotype. TCRdb reprocessed the 5' RACE reads via MiXCR and lists one record per CDR3 protein. The data contain about half a million distinct CDR3 sequences, about 18% of them singletons. The sequence came from an adult woman who had mild COVID-19 (a few samples of this study predate the infection). Cell type and time point are not known. The specimen was PBMCs or a T cell subset sorted from them (not recorded which). This chain uses TRBV15 with TRBJ2-1; D is undetermined. CDR3 DNA sequence: TGTGCCACCAGCAGAGTGTTAGGTAGAGGTAATGAGCAGTTCTTC. Its protein product is CATSRVLGRGNEQFF. The whole variable domain, filled in from reference TRBV15 and TRBJ2-1, reads DAMVIQNPRYQVTQFGKPVTLSCSQTLNHNVMYWYQQKSSQAPKLLFHYYDKDFNNEADTPDNFQSRRPNTSFCFLDIRSPGLGDTAMYLCATSRVLGRGNEQFFGPGTRLTVL.